Below are 24 T cell receptor beta chains sequenced from a single sample in a study of blood T cells in healthy people across ages. Using a J-beta primer mix together with a sample-barcoded 5' primer, a second PCR was run for roughly 7 to 11 cycles. One entry per CDR3 protein, called by TCRdb with MiXCR from the 5' RACE reads. The sample has over 700,000 distinct CDR3 sequences, 50% to 65% seen once; the top ten hold about 38%. The specimen was blood. Source of these receptors: a man aged 80 or over in good health.

V usage is TRBV15 and J usage is TRBJ2-3; TRBD1 agrees at 7 bases. V was clipped by 1 base and J by 1 base; unmatched bases: 8. CDR3 size: 17 residues. Per germline, CDR1 LNHNV and CDR2 YYDKDF (reference sequence). CDR3 sequence reads: CATSRAKGGAGTDTQYF. The CDR3 DNA follows: TGTGCCACCAGCAGAGCCAAAGGGGGCGCGGGCACAGATACGCAGTATTTT.

This clonotype has just one count. The V call is TRBV9, the J call TRBJ2-7; possibly TRBD1 or TRBD2 for D (5 bases each). The CDR3 length is 15 residues. V was cut by 0 bases and J by 2 bases, with 12 bases left in between. Germline CDR1 SGDLS, CDR2 YYNGEE. CDR3 nucleotide sequence: TGTGCCAGCAGCGTAGGTCCGGGGACCCCCTACGAGCAGTACTTC. Protein: CASSVGPGTPYEQYF.

V gene TRBV27 combines with J gene TRBJ2-1, with 7 positions matching TRBD2. Germline V gene lookup returns CDR1 MNHEY and CDR2 SMNVEV (reference sequence). The CDR3 length is 16 residues. The V and J ends lost 0 bases and 7 bases, in that order; junction bases with no gene match: 9. The DNA of the CDR3 is TGTGCCAGCAGTTTATCGTTAGCGGGTGAGCGGAATGAGCAGTTCTTC. As protein: CASSLSLAGERNEQFF.

This clonotype was counted only a few times. This sequence joins TRBV29-1 and TRBJ2-6; no clear D. Germline CDR1 and CDR2: SQVTM and ANQGSEA. The CDR3 totals 14 residues. Trimming pared 6 bases from V and 3 bases from J, leaving 12 bases between. The CDR3 loop is CSVILALGANVLTF. In DNA form, the CDR3 reads TGCAGCGTCATCCTTGCCCTTGGGGCCAACGTCCTGACTTTC.

This clonotype was picked up a small number of times. V is TRBV7-2 and J is TRBJ2-1, with 7 bases fitting TRBD2. V gave up 0 bases and J gave up 2 bases; unmatched junction bases: 4. The CDR3 runs to 16 residues. Germline lookup yields CDR1 SGHTA and CDR2 FQGNSA. The CDR3 protein is CASSLAPSGAYNEQFF. For the CDR3, the DNA is TGTGCCAGCAGCTTAGCACCTAGCGGAGCCTACAATGAGCAGTTCTTC.

The chain is built from TRBV27 and TRBJ1-2; 9 bases line up with TRBD1. The CDR3 has 16 residues. From germline, CDR1 is MNHEY and CDR2 SMNVEV (reference sequence). After removal of 3 bases from V and 5 bases from J, the junction contained 10 bases not matched to a gene. CDR3 protein: CASSFRKTGGWYGYTF. In DNA, the CDR3 is TGTGCCAGCAGTTTCCGGAAGACAGGGGGGTGGTATGGCTACACCTTC.

The chain carries TRBV11-2 and TRBJ2-7, with TRBD2 as a possible D gene (5 bases). The CDR3 is made up of 16 amino acids. V lost 5 bases and J 1 base, leaving 18 bases between the germline ends. CDR1 is SGHAT, CDR2 FQNNGV, per germline. The CDR3 sequence: CASSLGGWRGSYEQYF. DNA of the CDR3: TGTGCCAGCAGCCTCGGCGGGTGGAGAGGGTCCTACGAGCAGTACTTC.

This clonotype was detected a few times. V gene TRBV10-3 combines with J gene TRBJ2-1; D possibly corresponds to TRBD2 (6 bases). Germline V gene data show CDR1 as ENHRY and CDR2 as SYGVKD. Trimming removed 5 bases from V and 4 bases from J, with 15 bases in between. The CDR3 extends over 15 amino acids. The CDR3 here is CAISSAAGLYNEQFF. The CDR3 DNA follows: TGTGCCATCAGTTCAGCGGCGGGGCTGTACAATGAGCAGTTCTTC.

There are a few counts of this clonotype. The chain employs TRBV6-2 or TRBV6-3 and TRBJ2-1; tentative D call: TRBD1 (6 bases). Germline V gene data show CDR1 as MNHEY and CDR2 as SVGEGT. V lost 3 bases, J lost 2 bases, and 11 bases lay in between. The CDR3 extends over 15 amino acids. The CDR3 coding sequence is TGTGCCAGCAGTTATGGGGGCACCCCCTACAATGAGCAGTTCTTC. Translated: CASSYGGTPYNEQFF.

The rearrangement joins TRBV7-3 to TRBJ1-1; D possibly corresponds to TRBD1 (6 bases). The length of the CDR3 is 15 residues. V was pared by 5 bases and J by 1 base, with 14 bases between. The V gene's germline CDR1 is SGHTA and CDR2 FQGTGA. CDR3 sequence: CASSKRGIGNTEAFF. DNA of the CDR3: TGTGCCAGCAGCAAAAGGGGGATCGGGAACACTGAAGCTTTCTTT.

This clonotype has a handful of counts. The CDR3 coding sequence is TGCAGTGCTCAGACTCGGGACAGGGTCTACGAGCAGTACTTC. Its protein is CSAQTRDRVYEQYF. The J gene is TRBJ2-7, the V gene TRBV20-1; 9 nucleotides line up with TRBD1. J was trimmed by 3 bases and V by 5 bases; bases with no gene match: 8. Looked up from germline, CDR1 is DFQATT and CDR2 is SNEGSKA (reference sequence). The CDR3 has 14 amino acids.

This clonotype has more than one count but fewer than ten. The rearrangement uses TRBV12-3 or TRBV12-4 and TRBJ2-5, with 7 bases identical to TRBD2. Trimming at V came to 6 bases and at J to 1 base, leaving 2 bases not matched to a gene. The CDR3 is 13 residues long. CDR3 sequence: CASSRLAQETQYF. CDR3 nucleotides: TGTGCCAGCAGCAGACTAGCCCAAGAGACCCAGTACTTC.

The chain has TRBV18 and TRBJ1-1; possible D gene TRBD1, 5 bases. The CDR3 runs to 16 residues. The V and J ends lost 0 bases and 0 bases respectively, with 11 bases between them. The germline gives CDR1 KGHSH, CDR2 LQKENI. Written as DNA, the CDR3 is TGTGCCAGCTCACCACCGGGGCGCAGCATGAACACTGAAGCTTTCTTT. Its protein product is CASSPPGRSMNTEAFF.

The chain couples TRBV9 to TRBJ1-1; possibly TRBD1 for D (5 bases). The germline V gene has CDR1 SGDLS and CDR2 YYNGEE. The CDR3 has 15 amino acids. The V end lost 3 bases, the J end lost 5 bases, and 17 bases lay between the germline ends. Here the CDR3 reads CASSALVGGKTEAFF. The CDR3 bases are TGTGCCAGCAGCGCATTGGTGGGGGGGAAGACTGAAGCTTTCTTT.

Notes on this clonotype: This may stem from a read error, because a much larger clone lies one nucleotide away. The CDR3 DNA is TGCAGTGCCCAGGACAGGCTGATGGGAGACGTGTATTTT. Its protein is CSAQDRLMGDVYF. V is TRBV20-1 and J is TRBJ2-3, with TRBD1 matching over 7 bases. The CDR3 loop spans 13 amino acids. J lost 14 bases, V lost 6 bases, and 17 bases had no gene match. Germline V gives CDR1 DFQATT, CDR2 SNEGSKA (reference sequence).

The chain recombines TRBV7-2 with TRBJ1-6; 9 bases are a match to TRBD1. The junction had 2 bases not matched to a gene; V was cut back by 4 bases and J by 4 bases. Germline CDR1 reads SGHTA; CDR2 reads FQGNSA. The CDR3 covers 15 residues. The CDR3 loop is CASSSQGAYNSPLHF. As DNA, the CDR3 is TGTGCCAGCAGCTCACAGGGGGCTTATAATTCACCCCTCCACTTT.

J is TRBJ2-1 and V is TRBV5-5; 7 nucleotides align to TRBD2. J was trimmed by 9 bases and V by 4 bases; bases with no gene match: 16. The CDR3 consists of 16 residues. The germline V gene encodes CDR1 SGHKS and CDR2 YYEKEE (reference sequence). CDR3 amino acids: CASSPPPPRTRFEQFF. In DNA, the CDR3 is TGTGCCAGCAGCCCACCACCGCCCCGGACTAGGTTTGAGCAGTTCTTC.

The chain carries TRBV27 and TRBJ1-5; D ambiguous. Per germline, CDR1 MNHEY and CDR2 SMNVEV (reference sequence). V lost 3 bases and J 2 bases, leaving 11 bases between the germline ends. The CDR3 consists of 15 residues. The CDR3 DNA is TGTGCCAGCAGTTTCTCGGACGGACGCAATCAGCCCCAGCATTTT. It codes for CASSFSDGRNQPQHF.

Here the CDR3 DNA reads TGTGCCAGCAGACTAGACAGGGGAAGCCCTGAAGCTTTCTTT. Residues: CASRLDRGSPEAFF. The chain employs TRBV6-1 and TRBJ1-1, with TRBD1 identical over 8 bases. The CDR3 runs to 14 residues. Germline V gene data show CDR1 as MNHNS and CDR2 as SASEGT. Unmatched junction bases numbered 9, after V lost 6 bases and J lost 6 bases.

The table lists this clonotype with a few counts. The chain uses TRBV14 and TRBJ2-1; 9 bases line up with TRBD2. This CDR3 has 16 amino acids. V lost 6 bases, J lost 0 bases, and 6 bases stayed unmatched. Germline CDR1 reads SGHDN; CDR2 reads FVKESK. In DNA form, the CDR3 reads TGTGCCAGCAGTTTAGCGGGAGTGTCCTCCTACAATGAGCAGTTCTTC. Translating it yields CASSLAGVSSYNEQFF.

This chain joins TRBV2 and TRBJ1-1; maybe TRBD1 (5 bases). V was clipped by 2 bases and J by 1 base, with 11 bases between them. Germline V CDR1 and CDR2: SNHLY, FYNNEI. The CDR3 sequence is 15 residues long. DNA for the CDR3: TGTGCCAGCAGTGAATGGGACGGTGGGAACACTGAAGCTTTCTTT. This encodes CASSEWDGGNTEAFF.

With regard to this clonotype: A much larger clone is a single base away; this may be a read error. The genes are TRBV6-5 and TRBJ1-2, with D maybe TRBD1 (6 bases). The germline CDR1 and CDR2 sequences are MNHEY and SVGAGI. CDR3 length: 15 amino acids. CDR3 residues: CASSRPGGANYDYTF. CDR3 DNA: TGTGCCAGCAGTCGCCCGGGGGGCGCTAACTATGACTACACCTTC.

The chain links TRBV6-1 to TRBJ2-7, with TRBD2 identical over 7 bases. The CDR3 extends over 17 amino acids. V shed 2 bases and J 5 bases; nucleotides not matched to a gene: 15. Germline CDR1 is MNHNS and CDR2 is SASEGT. CDR3 coding DNA: TGTGCCAGCAGTGAAACGGTGGCGCGGGAGATCGCCGACGAGCAGTACTTC. Its protein is CASSETVAREIADEQYF.

The J gene is TRBJ2-1, the V gene TRBV5-1, with D unclear. V dropped 0 bases and J dropped 10 bases, with 14 bases sitting between them. Germline values: CDR1 SGHRS, CDR2 YFSETQ. The CDR3 is 14 residues long. The DNA of the CDR3 is TGCGCCAGCAGCTTGGCCATGGACCCCCAGGAGCAGTTCTTC. This codes for CASSLAMDPQEQFF.